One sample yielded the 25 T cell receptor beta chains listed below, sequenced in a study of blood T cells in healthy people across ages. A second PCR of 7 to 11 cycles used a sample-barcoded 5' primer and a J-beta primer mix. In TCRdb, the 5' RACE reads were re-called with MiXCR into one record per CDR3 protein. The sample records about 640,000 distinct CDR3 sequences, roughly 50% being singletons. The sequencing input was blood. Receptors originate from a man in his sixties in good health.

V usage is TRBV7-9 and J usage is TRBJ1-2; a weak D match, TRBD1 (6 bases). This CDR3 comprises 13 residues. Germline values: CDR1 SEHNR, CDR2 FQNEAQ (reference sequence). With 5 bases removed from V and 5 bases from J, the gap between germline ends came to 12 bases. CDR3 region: CASSDGRGYGYTF. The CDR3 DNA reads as TGTGCCAGCAGCGACGGAAGGGGGTATGGCTACACCTTC.

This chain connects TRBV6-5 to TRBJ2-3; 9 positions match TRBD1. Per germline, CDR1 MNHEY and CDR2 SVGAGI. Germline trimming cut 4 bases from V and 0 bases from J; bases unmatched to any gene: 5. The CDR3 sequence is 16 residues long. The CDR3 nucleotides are TGTGCCAGCAGTTCCAACAGGGGGCCTAGCACAGATACGCAGTATTTT. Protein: CASSSNRGPSTDTQYF.

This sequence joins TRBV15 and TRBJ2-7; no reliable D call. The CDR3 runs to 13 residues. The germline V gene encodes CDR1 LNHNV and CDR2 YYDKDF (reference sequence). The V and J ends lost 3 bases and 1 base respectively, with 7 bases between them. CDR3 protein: CATSRAESYEQYF. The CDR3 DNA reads TGTGCCACCAGCAGGGCGGAGTCCTACGAGCAGTACTTC.

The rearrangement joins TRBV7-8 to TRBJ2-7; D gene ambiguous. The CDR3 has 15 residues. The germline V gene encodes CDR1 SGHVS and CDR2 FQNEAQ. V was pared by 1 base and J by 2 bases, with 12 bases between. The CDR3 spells CASSLGQARTYEQYF. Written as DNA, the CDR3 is TGTGCCAGCAGCTTAGGCCAAGCCAGGACCTACGAGCAGTACTTC.

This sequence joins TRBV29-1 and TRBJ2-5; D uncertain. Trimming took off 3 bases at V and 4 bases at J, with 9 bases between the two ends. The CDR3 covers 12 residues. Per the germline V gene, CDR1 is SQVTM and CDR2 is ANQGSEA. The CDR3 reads CSVDGLLETQYF. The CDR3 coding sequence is TGCAGCGTTGATGGTCTGTTAGAGACCCAGTACTTC.

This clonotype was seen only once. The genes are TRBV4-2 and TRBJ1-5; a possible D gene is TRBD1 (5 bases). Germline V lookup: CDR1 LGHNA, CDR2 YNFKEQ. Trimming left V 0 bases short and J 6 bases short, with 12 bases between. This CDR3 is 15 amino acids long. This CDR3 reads CASSQDLTVSQPQHF. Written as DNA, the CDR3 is TGTGCCAGCAGCCAAGATTTGACAGTGAGTCAGCCCCAGCATTTT.

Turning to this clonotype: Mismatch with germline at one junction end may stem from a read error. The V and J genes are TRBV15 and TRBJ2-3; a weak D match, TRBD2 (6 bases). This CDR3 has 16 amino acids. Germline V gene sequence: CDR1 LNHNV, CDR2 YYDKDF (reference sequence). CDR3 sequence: CATSGDLEGVADTQYF. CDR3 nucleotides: TGTGCCACCAGCGGAGACTTGGAGGGAGTAGCAGATACGCAGTATTTT.

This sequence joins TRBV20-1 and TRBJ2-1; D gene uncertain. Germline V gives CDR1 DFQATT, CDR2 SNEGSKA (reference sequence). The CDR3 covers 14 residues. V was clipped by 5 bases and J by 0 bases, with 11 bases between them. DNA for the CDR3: TGCAGTGCTCTCTCCCCTTACTCCTACAATGAGCAGTTCTTC. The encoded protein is CSALSPYSYNEQFF.

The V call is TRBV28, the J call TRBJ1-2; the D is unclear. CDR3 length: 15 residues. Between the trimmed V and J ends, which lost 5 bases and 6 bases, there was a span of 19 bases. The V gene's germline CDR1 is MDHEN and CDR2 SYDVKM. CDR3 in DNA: TGTGCCAGCAGTCTATCTGGGTACCGTCGACATGGCTACACCTTC. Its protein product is CASSLSGYRRHGYTF.

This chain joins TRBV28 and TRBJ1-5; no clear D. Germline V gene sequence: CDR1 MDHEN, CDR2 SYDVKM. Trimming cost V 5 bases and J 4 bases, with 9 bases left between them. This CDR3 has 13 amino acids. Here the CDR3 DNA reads TGTGCCAGCAGTCCCACAGTTAATCAGCCCCAGCATTTT. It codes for CASSPTVNQPQHF.

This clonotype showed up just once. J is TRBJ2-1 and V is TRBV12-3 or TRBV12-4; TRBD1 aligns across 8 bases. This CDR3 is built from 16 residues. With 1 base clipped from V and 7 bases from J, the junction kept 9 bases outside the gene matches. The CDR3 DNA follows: TGTGCCAGCAGTTTAGTTCCAGGGGGCAGATGGAATGAGCAGTTCTTC. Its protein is CASSLVPGGRWNEQFF.

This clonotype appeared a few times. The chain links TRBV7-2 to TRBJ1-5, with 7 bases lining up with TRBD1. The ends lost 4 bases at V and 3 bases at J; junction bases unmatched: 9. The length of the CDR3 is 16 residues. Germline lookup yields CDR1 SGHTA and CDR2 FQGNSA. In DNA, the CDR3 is TGTGCCAGCAGCTCCCGACAGGGTGGGGCCAATCAGCCCCAGCATTTT. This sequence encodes CASSSRQGGANQPQHF.

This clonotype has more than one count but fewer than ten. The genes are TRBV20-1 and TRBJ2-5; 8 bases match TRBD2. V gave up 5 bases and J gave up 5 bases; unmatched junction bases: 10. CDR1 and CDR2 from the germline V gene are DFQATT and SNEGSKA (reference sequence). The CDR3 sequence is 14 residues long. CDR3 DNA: TGCAGTGCTGGACTTCGGGGGGGCCAGGAGACCCAGTACTTC. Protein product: CSAGLRGGQETQYF.

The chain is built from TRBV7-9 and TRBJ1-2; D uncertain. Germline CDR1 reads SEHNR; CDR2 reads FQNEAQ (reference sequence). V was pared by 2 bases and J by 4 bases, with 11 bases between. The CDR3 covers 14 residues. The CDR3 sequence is CASSLRGGSYGYTF. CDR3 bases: TGTGCCAGCAGCTTACGAGGAGGGAGCTATGGCTACACCTTC.

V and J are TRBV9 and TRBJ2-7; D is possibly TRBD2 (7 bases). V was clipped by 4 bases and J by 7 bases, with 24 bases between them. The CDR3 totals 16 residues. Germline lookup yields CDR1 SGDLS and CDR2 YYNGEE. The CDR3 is CASSPQGGGITGEQYF. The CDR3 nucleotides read TGTGCCAGCAGCCCCCAGGGAGGGGGGATCACCGGGGAGCAGTACTTC. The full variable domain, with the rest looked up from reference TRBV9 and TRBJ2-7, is DSGVTQTPKHLITATGQRVTLRCSPRSGDLSVYWYQQSLDQGLQFLIQYYNGEERAKGNILERFSAQQFPDLHSELNLSSLELGDSALYFCASSPQGGGITGEQYFGPGTRLTVT.

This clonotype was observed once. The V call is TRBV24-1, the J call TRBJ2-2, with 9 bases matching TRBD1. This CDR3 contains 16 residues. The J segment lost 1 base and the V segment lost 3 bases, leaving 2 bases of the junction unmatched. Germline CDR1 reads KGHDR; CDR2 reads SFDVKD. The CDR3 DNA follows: TGTGCCACCAGTGATGTGGGACAGGGGAACACCGGGGAGCTGTTTTTT. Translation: CATSDVGQGNTGELFF.

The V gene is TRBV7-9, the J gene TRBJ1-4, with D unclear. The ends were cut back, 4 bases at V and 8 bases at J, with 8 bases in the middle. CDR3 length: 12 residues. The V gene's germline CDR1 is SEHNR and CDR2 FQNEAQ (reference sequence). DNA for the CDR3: TGTGCCAGCAGCTCGGGGTCGGAAAAACTGTTTTTT. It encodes CASSSGSEKLFF.

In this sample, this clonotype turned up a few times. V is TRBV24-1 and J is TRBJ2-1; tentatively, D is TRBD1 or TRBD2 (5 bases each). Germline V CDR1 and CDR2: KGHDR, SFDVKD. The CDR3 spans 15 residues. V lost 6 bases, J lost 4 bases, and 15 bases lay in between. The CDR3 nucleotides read TGTGCCACCAGTTCTATGGGGGTTGGGTACAATGAGCAGTTCTTC. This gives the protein CATSSMGVGYNEQFF.

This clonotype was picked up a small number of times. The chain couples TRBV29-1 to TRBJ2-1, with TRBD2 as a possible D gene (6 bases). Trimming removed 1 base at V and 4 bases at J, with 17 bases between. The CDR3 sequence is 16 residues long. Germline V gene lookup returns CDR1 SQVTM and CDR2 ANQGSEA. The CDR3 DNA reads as TGCAGCGTTGAAGGGACTAAGGGTCTGCGTTACAATGAGCAGTTCTTC. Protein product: CSVEGTKGLRYNEQFF.

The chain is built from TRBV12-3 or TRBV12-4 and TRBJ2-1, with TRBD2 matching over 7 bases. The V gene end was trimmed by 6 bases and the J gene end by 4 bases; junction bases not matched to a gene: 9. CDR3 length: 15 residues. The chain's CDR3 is CASSATSVLYNEQFF. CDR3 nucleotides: TGTGCCAGCAGCGCTACTAGCGTATTGTACAATGAGCAGTTCTTC.

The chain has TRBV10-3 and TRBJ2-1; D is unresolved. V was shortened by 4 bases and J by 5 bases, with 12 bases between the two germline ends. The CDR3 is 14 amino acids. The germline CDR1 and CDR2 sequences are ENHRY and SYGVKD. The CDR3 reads CAISGGRPNNEQFF. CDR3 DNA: TGTGCCATCAGTGGGGGTCGGCCTAACAATGAGCAGTTCTTC.

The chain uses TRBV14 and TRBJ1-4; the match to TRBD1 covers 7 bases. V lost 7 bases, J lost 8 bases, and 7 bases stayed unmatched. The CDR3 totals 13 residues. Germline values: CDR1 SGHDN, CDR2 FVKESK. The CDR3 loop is CASNDRVDEKLFF. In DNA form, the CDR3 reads TGTGCCAGCAATGACAGGGTCGACGAAAAACTGTTTTTT.

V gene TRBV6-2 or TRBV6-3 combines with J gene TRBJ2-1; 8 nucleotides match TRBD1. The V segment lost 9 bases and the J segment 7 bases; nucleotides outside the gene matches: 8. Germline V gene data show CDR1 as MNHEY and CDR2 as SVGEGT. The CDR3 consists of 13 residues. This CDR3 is CASGEDRANEQFF. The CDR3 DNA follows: TGTGCCAGTGGAGAGGACAGGGCGAATGAGCAGTTCTTC.

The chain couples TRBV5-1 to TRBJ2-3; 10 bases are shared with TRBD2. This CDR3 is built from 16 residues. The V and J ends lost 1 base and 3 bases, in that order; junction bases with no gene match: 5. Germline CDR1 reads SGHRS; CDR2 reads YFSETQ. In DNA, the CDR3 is TGCGCCAGCAGCTTGACTAGCGGGGTTCTTACAGATACGCAGTATTTT. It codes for CASSLTSGVLTDTQYF. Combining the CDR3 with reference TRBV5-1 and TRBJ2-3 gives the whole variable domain KAGVTQTPRYLIKTRGQQVTLSCSPISGHRSVSWYQQTPGQGLQFLFEYFSETQRNKGNFPGRFSGRQFSNSRSEMNVSTLELGDSALYLCASSLTSGVLTDTQYFGPGTRLTVL.

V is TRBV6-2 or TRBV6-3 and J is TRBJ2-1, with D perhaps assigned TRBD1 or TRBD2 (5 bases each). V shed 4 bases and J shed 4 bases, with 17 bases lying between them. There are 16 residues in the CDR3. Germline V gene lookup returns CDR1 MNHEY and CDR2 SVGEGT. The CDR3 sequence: CASSSRPRGRYNEQFF. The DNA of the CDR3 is TGTGCCAGCAGTTCTAGGCCCCGGGGACGATACAATGAGCAGTTCTTC.